The T cell receptor beta chain under discussion was sequenced for a study of blood T cell repertoires in COVID-19. Study overall: Samples taken during acute and convalescent COVID-19 were collected in the United States, Italy and Spain. From T cells, B-cell-depleted T cells, or PBMCs came the material, which was cDNA or gDNA.

In the source study's methods: Cell counts per sample came from amplifying reference gene primers. Data came from immunoSEQ multiplex PCR; TCRdb stores just in-frame clones and leaves some out. Clone size and the V and J calls come from that table; the DNA yielded D and trimming. Here the sample spans more than 85,000 clones, around 80% being singletons. This clone was seen only a few times. This CDR3 has 15 amino acids. The ends lost 5 bases at V and 4 bases at J; junction bases unmatched: 7. Germline V gene sequence: CDR1 SSHAT, CDR2 FNYEAQ (reference sequence). The sample taken for sequencing was peripheral blood. The chain employs TRBV7-7 and TRBJ2-2; 7 bases agree with TRBD2. This TCR was sampled from a human donor in a cohort sampled during active or convalescent COVID-19. The CDR3 loop is CASSPGGWGTGELFF. CDR3 DNA: TGTGCCAGCAGCCCCGGGGGGTGGGGCACCGGGGAGCTGTTTTTT.